These 21 T cell receptor beta chains were all obtained from the same sample, sequenced in a study of blood T cell repertoires in COVID-19. Profiling relied on immunoSEQ multiplex PCR, and the TCRdb table lists in-frame clones only, not all of them. Of some 66,000 clones listed, 85% to 95% are singletons. Sequenced sample: peripheral blood. These receptors all come from a man aged 65-85 years with active COVID-19.

The CDR3 nucleotides read TGCAGCGTTGACGAAGGAGGGGAGACCCAGTACTTC. It translates to CSVDEGGETQYF. The chain employs TRBV29-1 and TRBJ2-5, with D maybe TRBD2 (6 bases). The germline CDR1 and CDR2 sequences are SQVTM and ANQGSEA. The CDR3 extends over 12 amino acids. V dropped 3 bases and J dropped 5 bases, with 10 bases sitting between them.

The rearrangement links TRBV6-6 to TRBJ2-6; possibly TRBD2 for D (5 bases). Trimming left V 5 bases short and J 4 bases short, with 12 bases between. CDR3 length: 15 amino acids. Germline V lookup: CDR1 MNHNY, CDR2 SVGAGI (reference sequence). In DNA form, the CDR3 reads TGTGCCAGCAGTCCACCTGGCGGGGGGGCCAACGTCCTGACTTTC. The encoded protein is CASSPPGGGANVLTF.

The genes are TRBV3-1 (or the pseudogene TRBV3-2) and TRBJ1-1, with 10 bases lining up with TRBD1. V lost 7 bases and J lost 4; bases outside the gene matches: 12. The CDR3 is 16 residues long. Germline CDR1 is LGHDT and CDR2 is YNNKEL (reference sequence). The CDR3 bases are TGTGCCAGCACTCTGGGGACAGGGGTTTCTAGCACTGAAGCTTTCTTT. Translated, it gives CASTLGTGVSSTEAFF.

This rearrangement joins TRBV9 to TRBJ2-7; 9 bases match TRBD2. CDR1 is SGDLS and CDR2 is YYNGEE in the germline V gene. Trimming removed 0 bases from V and 4 bases from J; junction bases left unmatched: 11. CDR3 size: 17 residues. The CDR3 spells CASSVAAGGGAAYEQYF. CDR3 in DNA: TGTGCCAGCAGCGTAGCAGCGGGCGGGGGGGCGGCATACGAGCAGTACTTC.

The chain uses TRBV7-8 and TRBJ2-7, with 7 bases that match TRBD2. V lost 3 bases, J lost 7 bases, and 18 bases stayed unmatched. Looked up from germline, CDR1 is SGHVS and CDR2 is FQNEAQ. The CDR3 runs 17 residues. CDR3: CASSFRGFGGGAREQYV. DNA for the CDR3: TGTGCCAGCAGCTTTCGGGGCTTTGGCGGGGGAGCTCGGGAGCAGTACGTC.

The J gene is TRBJ2-1, the V gene TRBV4-3; 11 bases match TRBD2. The germline V gene has CDR1 LGHNA and CDR2 YSLEER. There are 16 residues in the CDR3. V lost 0 bases, J lost 5 bases, and 3 bases stayed unmatched. The CDR3: CASSQDTSGGDNEQFF. The CDR3 nucleotides are TGCGCCAGCAGCCAAGACACTAGCGGGGGTGACAATGAGCAGTTCTTC.

This chain connects TRBV5-4 to TRBJ2-2; 16 nucleotides agree with TRBD2. CDR1 and CDR2 from the germline V gene are SGHNT and YYREEE (reference sequence). J was trimmed by 6 bases and V by 4 bases; bases with no gene match: 3. CDR3 length: 16 amino acids. The CDR3 sequence is CASSTGTSGGAGELFF. DNA of the CDR3: TGTGCCAGCAGCACCGGGACTAGCGGGGGGGCCGGGGAGCTGTTTTTT.

This chain connects TRBV7-9 to TRBJ2-1; possibly TRBD1 for D (5 bases). V dropped 7 bases and J dropped 3 bases, with 13 bases sitting between them. The V gene's germline CDR1 is SEHNR and CDR2 FQNEAQ (reference sequence). This CDR3 has 14 residues. The CDR3 here is CASTRRGYYNEQFF. CDR3 DNA: TGTGCCAGCACGCGTAGGGGATACTACAATGAGCAGTTCTTC.

This rearrangement joins TRBV6-5 to TRBJ2-2, with D possibly TRBD2 on 6 matching bases. Trimming cost V 5 bases and J 9 bases, with 13 bases left between them. Germline V gene data show CDR1 as MNHEY and CDR2 as SVGAGI. There are 13 residues in the CDR3. CDR3 coding DNA: TGTGCCAGCAGTCAGGGACTTTCTAGGGAGCTGTTTTTT. This encodes CASSQGLSRELFF.

This chain joins TRBV7-9 and TRBJ1-1, with a tentative D call TRBD1 (5 bases). The CDR3 is made up of 15 amino acids. V was pared by 1 base and J by 7 bases, with 16 bases between. Germline values: CDR1 SEHNR, CDR2 FQNEAQ (reference sequence). CDR3 DNA: TGTGCCAGCAGCTTAGGGGCGACAGAAAACTATGAAGCTTTCTTT. Translated, it gives CASSLGATENYEAFF. Together with reference TRBV7-9 and TRBJ1-1, the CDR3 gives the full variable domain: DTGVSQNPRHKITKRGQNVTFRCDPISEHNRLYWYRQTLGQGPEFLTYFQNEAQLEKSRLLSDRFSAERPKGSFSTLEIQRTEQGDSAMYLCASSLGATENYEAFFGQGTRLTVV.

The rearrangement joins TRBV30 to TRBJ2-7, with TRBD1 identical over 8 bases. Germline V CDR1 and CDR2: GTSNPN, SVGIG (reference sequence). This CDR3 contains 14 residues. With V trimmed by 4 bases and J by 3 bases, 8 bases remained unmatched. CDR3 protein: CAWNRQGLSYEQYF. CDR3 nucleotides: TGTGCCTGGAACCGACAGGGGCTGAGCTACGAGCAGTACTTC.

This clone was picked up a small number of times. This sequence joins TRBV6-2 or TRBV6-3 and TRBJ2-3; D ambiguous. V was pared by 6 bases and J by 2 bases, with 12 bases between. This CDR3 is built from 14 residues. CDR1 MNHEY and CDR2 SVGEGT come from the germline V gene. This CDR3 reads CASSTSGDTDTQYF. Here the CDR3 DNA reads TGTGCCAGCAGCACGTCCGGTGACACAGATACGCAGTATTTT.

The chain has TRBV5-4 and TRBJ1-6; no firm D call. CDR1 is SGHNT and CDR2 is YYREEE in the germline V gene (reference sequence). The CDR3 runs 15 residues. Trimming shortened V by 1 base and J by 7 bases, and 12 bases separated the two germline ends. CDR3 sequence (DNA): TGTGCCAGCAGCTTGCCTCCGGGTCAAAATTCACCCCTCCACTTT. This gives the protein CASSLPPGQNSPLHF.

The J gene is TRBJ2-1, the V gene TRBV18, with D maybe TRBD2 (5 bases). The CDR3 loop spans 11 amino acids. Germline CDR1 reads KGHSH; CDR2 reads LQKENI. The V end was cut by 3 bases, the J end by 9 bases, with 6 bases between. This CDR3 reads CASSPAGEQFF. CDR3 nucleotide sequence: TGTGCCAGCTCACCGGCGGGTGAGCAGTTCTTC.

The V call is TRBV6-5, the J call TRBJ2-1, with D perhaps TRBD2 (5 bases). This CDR3 region has 13 residues. With 7 bases removed from V and 4 bases from J, the gap between germline ends came to 11 bases. From germline, CDR1 is MNHEY and CDR2 SVGAGI. DNA of the CDR3: TGTGCCAGCACCCCTTCGGGGTACAATGAGCAGTTCTTC. Its translation: CASTPSGYNEQFF.

The chain is built from TRBV19 and TRBJ1-1, with D tentatively TRBD1 (6 bases). Germline V gene sequence: CDR1 LNHDA, CDR2 SQIVND (reference sequence). V lost 0 bases and J 4 bases, leaving 9 bases between the germline ends. The CDR3 has 14 residues. The CDR3 DNA is TGTGCCAGTAGTATAGAGGGCAGGGGCACTGAAGCTTTCTTT. Its protein product is CASSIEGRGTEAFF.

The V and J genes are TRBV7-2 and TRBJ2-2, with 8 positions matching TRBD2. V shed 2 bases, J shed 2 bases, and the junction held 7 bases outside the gene matches. The CDR3 covers 17 residues. Germline V gene sequence: CDR1 SGHTA, CDR2 FQGNSA. In DNA form, the CDR3 reads TGTGCCAGCAGCTTATTGCCCGGGGGGGTTAACACCGGGGAGCTGTTTTTT. Translated, it gives CASSLLPGGVNTGELFF.

This chain connects TRBV6-5 to TRBJ2-5; 9 bases align to TRBD1. Germline V gene sequence: CDR1 MNHEY, CDR2 SVGAGI. Trimming at V came to 5 bases and at J to 4 bases, leaving 5 bases not matched to a gene. The CDR3 totals 14 residues. For the CDR3, the DNA is TGTGCCAGCAGTAGGACAGGGGATGGAGAGACCCAGTACTTC. This gives the protein CASSRTGDGETQYF.

V gene TRBV27 combines with J gene TRBJ2-1; 7 positions agree with TRBD2. Germline CDR1 is MNHEY and CDR2 is SMNVEV (reference sequence). V dropped 1 base and J dropped 3; count of bases not matched to a gene: 6. This CDR3 is 16 amino acids long. The CDR3 here is CASSLYRGGDYNEQFF. CDR3 DNA: TGTGCCAGCAGTTTATATCGCGGGGGTGACTACAATGAGCAGTTCTTC.

The chain combines TRBV10-3 with TRBJ1-1; 7 bases align to TRBD1. With 10 bases clipped from V and 3 bases from J, the junction kept 14 bases outside the gene matches. Germline V gene sequence: CDR1 ENHRY, CDR2 SYGVKD. The CDR3 contains 15 residues. The CDR3 DNA sequence: TGTGCCACCACATTGTCGACAGGGTCGGACACTGAAGCTTTCTTT. Its protein is CATTLSTGSDTEAFF.

The CDR3 bases are TGCGCCAGCAGCTTTGCTCGTAGCGAGGGCACAGATACGCAGTATTTT. Its translation is CASSFARSEGTDTQYF. The chain uses TRBV5-1 and TRBJ2-3; D perhaps matches TRBD2 (5 bases). Germline assignment: CDR1 SGHRS and CDR2 YFSETQ. V was pared by 2 bases and J by 1 base, with 14 bases between. This CDR3 comprises 16 residues.